This T cell receptor (beta chain) was captured by sequencing in a study of CD8 T cells in Susac syndrome. The CDR3 is made up of 14 amino acids. Germline V CDR1 and CDR2: ENHRY, SYGVKD. J gave up 2 bases and V 11 bases, and 9 bases lay outside the gene matches. The authors reverse transcribed about 0.5 to 1 ug RNA with random hexamers. One entry per CDR3 protein, called by TCRdb with MiXCR from the immunoSEQ multiplex PCR reads. This table holds under 80,000 distinct CDR3 sequences, approximately 94% found once. The sequence was obtained from a human donor with multiple sclerosis. The rearrangement joins TRBV10-3 to TRBJ2-1; 7 bases match TRBD1. The material sequenced was CD8+ T cells from PBMCs. The CDR3 protein is CAVQTGAPYNEQFF. The CDR3 DNA reads TGTGCCGTCCAAACAGGGGCTCCCTACAATGAGCAGTTCTTC.